This TCR beta chain appears in the sequencing data of a study of blood T cells in healthy people across ages. Study findings and constraints: Measured against age, TCR beta diversity per million T cells decreased in a roughly linear manner. Researchers deemed the diversity estimates from one million T cells underestimates. Unsorted PBMC input precluded a conclusive naive versus antigen-experienced comparison.

V dropped 1 base and J dropped 8; count of bases not matched to a gene: 13. This CDR3 is built from 16 residues. Using a J-beta primer mix together with a sample-barcoded 5' primer, a second PCR was run for roughly 6 to 12 cycles. TCRdb redid the calling of the 5' RACE reads with MiXCR, one entry per CDR3 protein. Counted here are about 670,000 distinct CDR3 sequences, less than 45% occurring once; the ten biggest clones make up approximately 31%. At least 6 micrograms of total RNA were extracted per sample. For this clonotype: The antigen is unknown.

This clonotype was obtained from an elderly man in good health. The sequencing sample was made of blood. The V call is TRBV12-3 or TRBV12-4, the J call TRBJ1-2, with 7 bases fitting TRBD1. The CDR3 reads CASSLGTGRGGEGYTF. The DNA of the CDR3 is TGTGCCAGCAGTTTAGGGACAGGCCGAGGGGGGGAAGGCTACACCTTC.